A single sample gave rise to the 15 T cell receptor beta chains below, sequenced in a study of breast tumors, draining lymph nodes, adjacent tissues. Axillary draining lymph nodes of breast cancer patients supplied the node samples. TCRdb reanalysed the multiplex PCR reads using MiXCR and keeps one entry per CDR3 protein. The sample includes under 350,000 distinct CDR3 sequences, about 33% of them seen just once. The material sequenced was axillary lymph node tissue. The receptors were sampled from a female donor with breast cancer. Some clones in this sample may be carry-over from other donors' samples.

V usage is TRBV28 and J usage is TRBJ1-2; D is uncertain. Germline assignment: CDR1 MDHEN and CDR2 SYDVKM. This CDR3 contains 12 residues. V gave up 6 bases and J gave up 4 bases, with 9 bases separating them. CDR3 sequence (DNA): TGTGCCAGCAGAACAGATATCTATGGCTACACCTTC. Protein sequence: CASRTDIYGYTF.

About this clonotype itself: A much larger clone differs from this one at a single base, so this may be a read error. The chain combines TRBV11-2 with TRBJ2-1; D unresolved. The V gene's germline CDR1 is SGHAT and CDR2 FQNNGV. CDR3 length: 11 amino acids. CDR3 region: CASSFRNEQLF. The CDR3 DNA follows: TGTGCCAGCAGCTTCAGGAATGAGCAGCTCTTC.

This clonotype was recorded at least ten times. The rearrangement uses TRBV7-6 and TRBJ2-2, with TRBD2 matching 12 bases. The length of the CDR3 is 16 residues. Trimming took 5 bases from V and 5 from J; bases not matched to a gene: 6. Germline-derived CDR1 and CDR2 are SGHVS and FNYEAQ. CDR3 amino acids: CASSPGGLAGTGELFF. CDR3 nucleotide sequence: TGTGCCAGCAGCCCAGGAGGACTAGCGGGGACCGGGGAGCTGTTTTTT.

The chain carries TRBV28 and TRBJ2-7, with D perhaps given as TRBD1 or TRBD2 (5 bases each). From germline, CDR1 is MDHEN and CDR2 SYDVKM. V was cut by 4 bases and J by 3 bases, with 16 bases left in between. This CDR3 comprises 15 residues. CDR3 sequence: CASSSSGLEDYEQYF. The CDR3 DNA sequence: TGTGCCAGCAGTTCCTCAGGGTTGGAGGACTACGAGCAGTACTTC. Full variable domain (rest looked up from reference TRBV28 and TRBJ2-7): DVKVTQSSRYLVKRTGEKVFLECVQDMDHENMFWYRQDPGLGLRLIYFSYDVKMKEKGDIPEGYSVSREKKERFSLILESASTNQTSMYLCASSSSGLEDYEQYFGPGTRLTVT.

Many counts were recorded for this clonotype. The chain is built from TRBV10-3 and TRBJ2-3, with D unresolved. This CDR3 spans 16 amino acids. Trimming took 3 bases from V and 3 from J, leaving 16 bases between them. Germline V gives CDR1 ENHRY, CDR2 SYGVKD. This CDR3 reads CAISESSPGRTDTQYF. CDR3 bases: TGTGCCATCAGTGAATCATCCCCGGGCAGAACAGATACGCAGTATTTT.

The V and J genes are TRBV25-1 and TRBJ2-7; 7 positions match TRBD2. CDR3 length: 13 residues. CDR1 is MGHDK, CDR2 SYGVNS, per germline. J gave up 6 bases and V 5 bases, and 7 bases lay outside the gene matches. CDR3 protein: CASSQSGISEQYF. DNA for the CDR3: TGTGCCAGCAGTCAGAGCGGGATTTCCGAGCAGTACTTC.

The chain has TRBV30 and TRBJ2-1; no clear D. The V end lost 1 base, the J end lost 4 bases, and 14 bases lay between the germline ends. Germline V gene sequence: CDR1 GTSNPN, CDR2 SVGIG (reference sequence). This CDR3 comprises 15 residues. This chain's CDR3 is CAWSGASLRYNEQFF. CDR3 sequence (DNA): TGTGCCTGGAGTGGGGCTAGTCTGCGGTACAATGAGCAGTTCTTC.

This clonotype appeared a few times. Here the CDR3 reads CASSRGKSKNIQYF. The CDR3 nucleotides are TGTGCCAGCAGTCGTGGGAAGTCCAAAAACATTCAGTACTTC. The chain is built from TRBV12-3 or TRBV12-4 and TRBJ2-4; D ambiguous. V dropped 5 bases and J dropped 2 bases, with 10 bases sitting between them. CDR3 length equals 14 residues.

This clonotype was counted many times. The V and J genes are TRBV19 and TRBJ1-6, with a weak D call TRBD1 (5 bases). The germline V gene encodes CDR1 LNHDA and CDR2 SQIVND (reference sequence). The length of the CDR3 is 15 residues. Deletions cut 7 bases from V and 7 bases from J, with 17 bases between. The CDR3 region is CASTSGHWGNSPLHF. The DNA of the CDR3 is TGTGCCAGTACATCAGGGCACTGGGGGAATTCACCCCTCCACTTT.

This clonotype was observed a single time. A single base separates this from a much larger clone, so it may be a read error. The chain combines TRBV20-1 with TRBJ2-7, with TRBD2 matching over 7 bases. The junction had 7 bases not matched to a gene; V was cut back by 2 bases and J by 3 bases. Germline values: CDR1 DFQATT, CDR2 SNEGSKA (reference sequence). There are 14 residues in the CDR3. CDR3 loop: CSARSRDYVYEQYF. The CDR3 DNA sequence: TGCAGTGCTAGATCAAGGGACTATGTCTACGAGCAGTACTTC.

This clonotype was detected ten times or more. The V gene is TRBV7-8, the J gene TRBJ1-2; D uncertain. Trimming stripped 5 bases from V and 4 bases from J, with 14 bases between. The CDR3 loop spans 14 amino acids. Looked up from germline, CDR1 is SGHVS and CDR2 is FQNEAQ. This chain's CDR3 is CASSTSTGFYGYTF. The CDR3 region has the DNA TGTGCCAGCAGCACTAGCACGGGGTTCTATGGCTACACCTTC.

This clonotype was counted only a few times. This chain connects TRBV3-1 to TRBJ1-2; maybe TRBD1 (6 bases). CDR1 is LGHDT, CDR2 YNNKEL, per germline (reference sequence). The CDR3 is 15 residues long. Trimming removed 3 bases at V and 8 bases at J, with 19 bases between. The CDR3 protein is CASSQNSGGAEGYTF. The CDR3 nucleotides are TGTGCCAGCAGCCAGAACAGCGGGGGCGCAGAGGGCTACACCTTC. Full variable domain (rest looked up from reference TRBV3-1 and TRBJ1-2): DTAVSQTPKYLVTQMGNDKSIKCEQNLGHDTMYWYKQDSKKFLKIMFSYNNKELIINETVPNRFSPKSPDKAHLNLHINSLELGDSAVYFCASSQNSGGAEGYTFGSGTRLTVV.

The sample holds a few counts of this clonotype. The CDR3 sequence is CASSLSTQPPVSEQFF. The CDR3 coding sequence is TGTGCCAGCAGTTTATCGACCCAGCCACCGGTCAGTGAGCAGTTCTTC. The chain has TRBV27 and TRBJ2-1; no definite D call. The CDR3 totals 16 residues. Germline V CDR1 and CDR2: MNHEY, SMNVEV (reference sequence). V was cut by 0 bases and J by 9 bases, with 18 bases left in between.

There are many counts of this clonotype. The chain carries TRBV11-1 and TRBJ2-7; D is uncertain. V lost 6 bases and J 2 bases, leaving 17 bases between the germline ends. This CDR3 region has 15 residues. Germline V gene data show CDR1 as SGHAT and CDR2 as FQDESV (reference sequence). CDR3 in DNA: TGTGCCAGCAGTTTACGAAGAGGAACGGCCTACGAGCAGTACTTC. This gives the protein CASSLRRGTAYEQYF.

This clonotype was found many times. The chain is built from TRBV11-2 and TRBJ2-7, with 10 nucleotides matching TRBD2. This CDR3 has 15 amino acids. Germline CDR1 SGHAT, CDR2 FQNNGV. With 5 bases clipped from V and 4 bases from J, the junction kept 8 bases outside the gene matches. CDR3 residues: CASSRLAGEWYEQYF. CDR3 in DNA: TGTGCCAGCAGCCGTCTAGCGGGAGAGTGGTACGAGCAGTACTTC.